The 16 T cell receptor beta chains reported below all come from one sample, sequenced in a study of T cell clonality in common variable immunodeficiency. Profiling relied on immunoSEQ multiplex PCR, and the TCRdb table lists in-frame clones only, not all of them. Reported are about 52,000 clones, none seen only once; the ten largest carry roughly 1.8%. What was sequenced was peripheral blood mononuclear cells. The receptors were sampled from a person aged 18 to 75 in good health.

This clone was counted many times. The CDR3 goes on 3 residues after the read ends, and that part is filled in from the germline J gene. V and J are TRBV6-2 or TRBV6-3 and TRBJ2-7; 8 bases agree with TRBD1. The germline V gene has CDR1 MNHEY and CDR2 SVGEGT. V trimming: 4 bases; J trimming: 3 bases; junction bases outside the gene matches: 14. This CDR3 is 17 amino acids long. This CDR3 is CASSSRLGRGPRYEQYF. The covered CDR3 bases are TGTGCCAGCAGTTCGAGACTAGGCAGGGGGCCCCGCTACGAG.

This clone was detected ten times or more. The read ends 3 residues early relative to the CDR3; the germline J gene fills the gap. This chain uses TRBV19 with TRBJ2-1; TRBD2 aligns across 12 bases. The CDR3 runs 19 residues. Trimming at V came to 3 bases and at J to 1 base, leaving 10 bases not matched to a gene. Germline assignment: CDR1 LNHDA and CDR2 SQIVND (reference sequence). CDR3 residues: CASSMPPRLAGVSYNEQFF. The sequenced CDR3 bases are TGTGCCAGTAGTATGCCCCCTCGACTAGCGGGGGTTTCCTACAATGAG.

As concerns this clone: The read ends 3 residues early relative to the CDR3; the germline J gene fills the gap. V gene TRBV5-8 combines with J gene TRBJ2-1; 9 bases fit TRBD2. V lost 0 bases and J lost 6; bases outside the gene matches: 4. The germline V gene encodes CDR1 SGHTS and CDR2 YDEGEE. This CDR3 region has 15 residues. This CDR3 reads CASSLERGAPNEQFF. The DNA read from the CDR3 is TGTGCCAGCAGCTTGGAGCGGGGGGCCCCCAATGAG.

This clone has a count of ten or more. With the read ending 3 residues before the CDR3 end, the germline J gene is used to fill in that end. The chain joins TRBV9 to TRBJ1-6; D is uncertain. Deletions cut 3 bases from V and 5 bases from J, with 9 bases between. The length of the CDR3 is 14 residues. The germline V gene encodes CDR1 SGDLS and CDR2 YYNGEE. CDR3 DNA (partial): TGTGCCAGCAGCGCTGGGCCGAATAATTCACCC. This encodes CASSAGPNNSP. The CDR3 in full is CASSAGPNNSPLHF.

This clone was seen many times. The read ends 3 residues early relative to the CDR3; the germline J gene fills the gap. The J gene is TRBJ2-7, the V gene TRBV5-6, with 8 positions matching TRBD2. V lost 4 bases to trimming and J lost 5 bases; unmatched junction nucleotides: 5. In germline, CDR1 is SGHDT, CDR2 YYEEEE. The length of the CDR3 is 13 residues. The sequenced CDR3 bases are TGTGCCAGCAGCATAACTAGCGGCGACGAG. As protein: CASSITSGDE. The entire CDR3 protein reads CASSITSGDEQYF.

This clone appeared many times. The read stops 3 residues short of the end of the CDR3; the missing end is completed from the germline J gene. This sequence joins TRBV7-3 and TRBJ2-1; TRBD2 matches at 8 bases. The CDR3 has 14 residues. The J segment lost 7 bases and the V segment lost 3 bases, leaving 5 bases of the junction unmatched. Germline V gene lookup returns CDR1 SGHTA and CDR2 FQGTGA. This chain's CDR3 is CASSLGLDDNEQFF. The covered CDR3 bases are TGTGCCAGCAGCTTGGGACTAGACGATAATGAG.

This clone has a count of ten or more. Read coverage stops 3 residues before the CDR3 terminus; the germline J gene supplies the remainder. This chain connects TRBV20-1 to TRBJ1-1, with 9 bases that match TRBD1. In germline, CDR1 is DFQATT, CDR2 SNEGSKA (reference sequence). The V gene end was trimmed by 0 bases and the J gene end by 1 base; junction bases not matched to a gene: 9. This CDR3 comprises 17 residues. The sequenced CDR3 bases are TGCAGTGCTAGAGACCAAGGACAGGGGAGGGGGAACACTGAA. This sequence encodes CSARDQGQGRGNTE. The entire CDR3 protein reads CSARDQGQGRGNTEAFF.

Note on this clone: The CDR3 end falls 3 residues outside the read, so it is completed with the germline J gene. The V and J genes are TRBV6-2 or TRBV6-3 and TRBJ1-1; the D is unclear. Germline V gives CDR1 MNHEY, CDR2 SVGEGT. CDR3 length equals 15 residues. The part of the CDR3 DNA that was read is TGTGCCAGCAGTCGGACGGCGGGGTCGGCCTACGAG. Its protein is CASSRTAGSAYE. In full, the CDR3 reads CASSRTAGSAYEAFF.

This clone came up many times. From the germline J gene comes the end of the CDR3, since the read stops 3 residues before it. This chain links TRBV7-2 with TRBJ1-1, with TRBD1 matching over 8 bases. The ends lost 5 bases at V and 4 bases at J; junction bases unmatched: 3. The CDR3 totals 13 residues. CDR1 is SGHTA, CDR2 FQGNSA, per germline. This chain's CDR3 is CASSRDRGTEAFF. The part of the CDR3 DNA that was read is TGTGCCAGCAGCCGTGACAGGGGCACTGAA.

This clone occurred many times. The CDR3 is cut off 3 residues early in the read; its end comes from the germline J gene. The chain carries TRBV6-2 or TRBV6-3 and TRBJ2-2, with D possibly TRBD1 on 5 matching bases. The CDR3 is 14 amino acids. In germline, CDR1 is MNHEY, CDR2 SVGEGT. The sequenced CDR3 bases are TGTGCCAGCGGGTCCGTCTCTGGGGCCAACGTG. Encoded protein: CASGSVSGANV. The whole CDR3 is CASGSVSGANVLFF.

This clone has just a few counts. The read falls 3 residues short of the CDR3 end, and the missing part is taken from the germline J gene. The chain carries TRBV5-1 and TRBJ2-5, with TRBD2 matching 8 bases. The CDR3 sequence is 16 residues long. CDR1 and CDR2 (germline): SGHRS, YFSETQ. V dropped 0 bases and J dropped 5; count of bases not matched to a gene: 9. The sequenced CDR3 bases are TGCGCCAGCAGCTTGGCCGAGGGACTAGTATTCGAGACC. It is translated as CASSLAEGLVFET. The CDR3 as a whole reads CASSLAEGLVFETQYF.

This clone was counted ten times or more. Incomplete CDR3 DNA: TGCGCCAGCAGCTCGAGCGGGGGGGCGTCGTATGGC. Residues: CASSSSGGASYG. The whole CDR3 protein reads CASSSSGGASYGYTF. The chain uses TRBV5-1 and TRBJ1-2; D may be TRBD1 (6 bases). The sequenced fragment ends 3 residues before the CDR3 boundary, so the rest is inferred from the germline J gene. V was clipped by 3 bases and J by 5 bases, with 17 bases between them. The CDR3 extends over 15 amino acids. In germline, CDR1 is SGHRS, CDR2 YFSETQ. Looking up the rest from reference TRBV5-1 and TRBJ1-2 gives the full variable domain: KAGVTQTPRYLIKTRGQQVTLSCSPISGHRSVSWYQQTPGQGLQFLFEYFSETQRNKGNFPGRFSGRQFSNSRSEMNVSTLELGDSALYLCASSSSGGASYGYTFGSGTRLTVV.

This clone has a count of ten or more. The observed sequence ends 3 residues before the CDR3 terminus, with the missing tail filled in from the germline J gene. The chain has TRBV5-1 and TRBJ2-2, with D possibly matching TRBD1 (7 bases). Trimming pared 5 bases from V and 6 bases from J, leaving 20 bases between. Germline CDR1 reads SGHRS; CDR2 reads YFSETQ. The CDR3 has 16 residues. CDR3 protein: CASSSDWAGGSGELFF. Partial CDR3 DNA: TGCGCCAGCAGTTCCGATTGGGCAGGGGGGTCCGGGGAG.

This clone was detected ten times or more. The DNA ends 3 residues before the CDR3 does, and the rest of the CDR3 is filled in from the germline J gene. V usage is TRBV6-2 or TRBV6-3 and J usage is TRBJ2-5; possible D gene TRBD2, 6 bases. Germline-derived CDR1 and CDR2 are MNHEY and SVGEGT. The CDR3 is 12 amino acids. V shed 7 bases and J shed 5 bases, with 11 bases lying between them. CDR3 bases read: TGTGCCAGCATGGGAGGCGGGGAGACC. Translation: CASMGGGET. In full, the CDR3 is CASMGGGETQYF.

This clone was recorded at least ten times. The sequenced part of the CDR3 DNA is TGTGCCTCCCGCGGACAGGGATCCTACGAG. This sequence encodes CASRGQGSYE. The complete CDR3 sequence is CASRGQGSYEQYF. This chain connects TRBV19 to TRBJ2-7; TRBD1 matches at 8 bases. The read ends 3 residues shy of where the CDR3 ends; the end is completed using the germline J gene. The CDR3 covers 13 residues. V was clipped by 11 bases and J by 1 base; unmatched bases: 7. Germline CDR1 LNHDA, CDR2 SQIVND (reference sequence).

Worth noting for this clone: The read gets to within 3 residues of the CDR3 end, and the germline J gene fills in the rest. This chain uses TRBV2 with TRBJ1-3; tentative D call: TRBD1 (5 bases). Trimming removed 1 base at V and 0 bases at J, with 16 bases between. The CDR3 is 18 residues long. In germline, CDR1 is SNHLY, CDR2 FYNNEI. The chain's CDR3 is CASSEGPPGGGSGNTIYF. The covered CDR3 bases are TGTGCCAGCAGTGAAGGACCGCCCGGCGGGGGCTCTGGAAACACC.